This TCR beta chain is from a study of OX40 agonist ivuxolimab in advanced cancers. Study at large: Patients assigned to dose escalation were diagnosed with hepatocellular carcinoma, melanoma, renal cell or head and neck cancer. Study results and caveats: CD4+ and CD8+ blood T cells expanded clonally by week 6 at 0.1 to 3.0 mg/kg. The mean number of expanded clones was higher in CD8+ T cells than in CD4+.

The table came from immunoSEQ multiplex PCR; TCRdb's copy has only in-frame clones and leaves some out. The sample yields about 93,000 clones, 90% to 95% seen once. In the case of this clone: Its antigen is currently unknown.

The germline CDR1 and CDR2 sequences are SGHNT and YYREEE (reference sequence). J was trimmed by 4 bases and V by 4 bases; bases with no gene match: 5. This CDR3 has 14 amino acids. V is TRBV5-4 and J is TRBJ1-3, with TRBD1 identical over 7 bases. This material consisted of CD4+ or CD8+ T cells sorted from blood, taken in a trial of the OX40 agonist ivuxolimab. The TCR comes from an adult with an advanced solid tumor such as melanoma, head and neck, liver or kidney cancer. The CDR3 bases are TGTGCCAGCAGCCTACAGGGGCCCGGAAACACCATATATTTT. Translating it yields CASSLQGPGNTIYF.